Below, 14 T cell receptor beta chains from the same sample are listed, as sequenced in a study of beta chain features in type 1 diabetes. Their antigens remain unidentified. Broader study findings: Among patients with Type 1 diabetes, TCRB CDR3s were moderately but significantly shorter in every one of the four CD4+ subsets.

Investigators reverse transcribed all isolated RNA, so they sequenced expressed TCRB transcripts. Data came from immunoSEQ multiplex PCR; TCRdb stores just in-frame clones and leaves some out. Among about 660,000 clones, around 15% were seen once, and the ten largest hold 0.03% to 0.04%. Material: naive CD4+ T cells from blood. These receptor sequences come from a young man with type 1 diabetes.

In its sample, this clone was seen a few times. The V call is TRBV19, the J call TRBJ1-5, with 8 positions matching TRBD1. Germline V CDR1 and CDR2: LNHDA, SQIVND (reference sequence). The CDR3 contains 14 residues. Trimming removed 5 bases from V and 4 bases from J; junction bases left unmatched: 4. In DNA form, the CDR3 reads TGTGCCAGTAGTTCCACAGGGGGGAATCAGCCCCAGCATTTT. Amino acids: CASSSTGGNQPQHF.

This clone was observed a few times. The chain combines TRBV18 with TRBJ1-5; 8 nucleotides agree with TRBD1. This CDR3 is 15 amino acids long. Germline V gene data show CDR1 as KGHSH and CDR2 as LQKENI. V was clipped by 0 bases and J by 2 bases; unmatched bases: 0. The CDR3 spells CASSPPGQGNQPQHF. In DNA, the CDR3 is TGTGCCAGCTCACCACCGGGACAGGGCAATCAGCCCCAGCATTTT.

This clone was recorded a few times. V usage is TRBV30 and J usage is TRBJ1-5; the D gene is possibly TRBD1 (5 bases). CDR3 size: 13 residues. With 3 bases removed from V and 7 bases from J, the gap between germline ends came to 13 bases. Germline values: CDR1 GTSNPN, CDR2 SVGIG (reference sequence). The CDR3 region has the DNA TGTGCCTGGAGAACGGAGGGGAGCCAGCCCCAGCATTTT. Translated: CAWRTEGSQPQHF.

This clone showed up just a few times. The chain carries TRBV29-1 and TRBJ2-6; the D is unclear. Germline CDR1 SQVTM, CDR2 ANQGSEA. Trimming removed 2 bases from V and 0 bases from J, with 11 bases in between. The CDR3 spans 16 residues. The CDR3 is CSVERGVRSGANVLTF. The CDR3 nucleotides read TGCAGCGTTGAAAGAGGAGTCCGCTCTGGGGCCAACGTCCTGACTTTC.

This clone showed up just a few times. The V and J genes are TRBV18 and TRBJ2-5; D uncertain. The V end lost 2 bases, the J end lost 4 bases, and 8 bases lay between the germline ends. Per the germline V gene, CDR1 is KGHSH and CDR2 is LQKENI. This CDR3 is 13 amino acids long. CDR3 residues: CASSPWVLETQYF. The CDR3 region has the DNA TGTGCCAGCTCACCATGGGTACTAGAGACCCAGTACTTC.

The V and J genes are TRBV30 and TRBJ2-7; D unresolved. Germline loops: CDR1 GTSNPN, CDR2 SVGIG (reference sequence). CDR3 length: 13 amino acids. Trimming removed 6 bases from V and 2 bases from J, with 14 bases in between. CDR3 in DNA: TGTGCCTGTCCGAAGCTAGATACCTACGAGCAGTACTTC. It codes for CACPKLDTYEQYF.

The table lists this clone with a few counts. The chain is built from TRBV14 and TRBJ1-1, with D possibly TRBD1 on 5 matching bases. The V gene's germline CDR1 is SGHDN and CDR2 FVKESK. The CDR3 has 15 residues. Trimming removed 1 base at V and 7 bases at J, with 16 bases between. The CDR3 protein is CASSQVNAGRHEAFF. Here the CDR3 DNA reads TGTGCCAGCAGCCAAGTCAACGCAGGGAGGCATGAAGCTTTCTTT.

This clone was detected a few times. The chain recombines TRBV5-4 with TRBJ1-2; D gene unclear. The CDR3 has 14 amino acids. The V end was cut by 0 bases, the J end by 0 bases, with 6 bases between. CDR1 and CDR2 from the germline V gene are SGHNT and YYREEE (reference sequence). CDR3 nucleotides: TGTGCCAGCAGCTTGGACAGTGCTAACTATGGCTACACCTTC. Translated: CASSLDSANYGYTF.

A few counts support this clone. The CDR3, as DNA: TGTGCCAGCAGCGTAGCTACCTTGGGCAGCTCTGGAAACACCATATATTTT. Translated: CASSVATLGSSGNTIYF. The rearrangement uses TRBV9 and TRBJ1-3; D is undetermined. The V gene's germline CDR1 is SGDLS and CDR2 YYNGEE. The V and J ends lost 0 bases and 0 bases respectively, with 13 bases between them. The CDR3 runs 17 residues. Full variable domain (missing parts from reference TRBV9 and TRBJ1-3): DSGVTQTPKHLITATGQRVTLRCSPRSGDLSVYWYQQSLDQGLQFLIQYYNGEERAKGNILERFSAQQFPDLHSELNLSSLELGDSALYFCASSVATLGSSGNTIYFGEGSWLTVV.

This clone has a handful of counts. This chain uses TRBV6-4 with TRBJ2-1; D is undetermined. V lost 4 bases and J 6 bases, leaving 7 bases between the germline ends. This CDR3 is built from 12 residues. Germline values: CDR1 MRHNA, CDR2 SNTAGT. The CDR3 protein is CASSAFGNEQFF. CDR3 sequence (DNA): TGTGCCAGCAGTGCTTTTGGCAATGAGCAGTTCTTC.

This chain connects TRBV18 to TRBJ2-7, with 7 bases matching TRBD1. Germline V gives CDR1 KGHSH, CDR2 LQKENI. The CDR3 contains 14 residues. The V gene end was trimmed by 4 bases and the J gene end by 0 bases; junction bases not matched to a gene: 3. CDR3 coding DNA: TGTGCCAGCTCACTAGGGACAGTCTCCTACGAGCAGTACTTC. It translates to CASSLGTVSYEQYF.

The rearrangement links TRBV5-1 to TRBJ2-1; D gene uncertain. This CDR3 comprises 12 residues. Trimming stripped 4 bases from V and 7 bases from J, with 9 bases between. Germline V gene sequence: CDR1 SGHRS, CDR2 YFSETQ. CDR3 protein: CASSPPRNEQFF. DNA for the CDR3: TGCGCCAGCAGCCCCCCCCGTAATGAGCAGTTCTTC. The full variable domain, completed using reference TRBV5-1 and TRBJ2-1, is KAGVTQTPRYLIKTRGQQVTLSCSPISGHRSVSWYQQTPGQGLQFLFEYFSETQRNKGNFPGRFSGRQFSNSRSEMNVSTLELGDSALYLCASSPPRNEQFFGPGTRLTVL.

This clone has a handful of counts. The chain recombines TRBV7-3 with TRBJ2-3; no reliable D call. V was pared by 5 bases and J by 4 bases, with 10 bases between. The CDR3 totals 13 residues. The germline V gene encodes CDR1 SGHTA and CDR2 FQGTGA. The CDR3 DNA follows: TGTGCCAGCAGCGCCCCGGCCTCAGATACGCAGTATTTT. It codes for CASSAPASDTQYF.

The V and J genes are TRBV4-3 and TRBJ2-7; 7 nucleotides align to TRBD1. V was clipped by 3 bases and J by 5 bases; unmatched bases: 19. This CDR3 has 18 amino acids. Germline assignment: CDR1 LGHNA and CDR2 YSLEER. The CDR3 sequence: CASSHNPTGSSGIDEQYF. As DNA, the CDR3 is TGCGCCAGCAGCCACAATCCGACAGGGTCTAGTGGTATCGACGAGCAGTACTTC.